This T cell receptor (beta chain) was captured in a study of blood T cell repertoires in COVID-19. Across the whole study: Specimens from acute and convalescent COVID-19 originated in the United States, Italy and Spain. PBMCs, B-cell-depleted T cells, or T cells were the source of the cDNA or gDNA that made up the material.

Participants had their cohort set by participant-reported clinical history. The junction had 7 bases not matched to a gene; V was cut back by 5 bases and J by 8 bases. This CDR3 is 13 amino acids long. Germline V gives CDR1 SEHNR, CDR2 FQNEAQ (reference sequence). This clone was counted once. Sequencing used immunoSEQ multiplex PCR; TCRdb keeps in-frame clones, though not all of them. The sample includes some 140,000 clones, 80% to 85% of them seen just once. The rearrangement joins TRBV7-9 to TRBJ1-1; 8 nucleotides agree with TRBD1. The sample consisted of PBMCs or T cells enriched from blood (not recorded which). The clonotype originates from a man in his forties or fifties with acute COVID-19. The CDR3 nucleotides are TGTGCCAGCAGCCTGACGGGACAGGCCGAAGCTTTCTTT. Protein: CASSLTGQAEAFF.